This entry concerns a single T cell receptor (beta chain). Assay used: immunoSEQ multiplex PCR; TCRdb lists only in-frame clones, some missing. The table has nearly 110,000 clones, around 93% seen once. Germline CDR1 reads SNHLY; CDR2 reads FYNNEI. This CDR3 is 16 amino acids long. V gave up 5 bases and J gave up 2 bases; unmatched junction bases: 7. This entry comes from a study of T cell changes during pregnancy in multiple sclerosis. The sequenced sample was peripheral blood, obtained after pregnancy. The source of this sequence is a female donor with multiple sclerosis, enrolled in a pregnancy study. The rearrangement uses TRBV2 and TRBJ1-3, with TRBD1 identical over 9 bases. This CDR3 is CASSTGTGRTGNTIYF. In DNA form, the CDR3 reads TGTGCCAGCAGTACCGGGACAGGGAGAACTGGAAACACCATATATTTT.